This TCR beta chain was profiled in a study of regulatory T cells in long-lasting Graves disease. As for the study in general: To qualify as persistent, Graves' disease required over 5 years of antithyroid drugs with positive TSH receptor antibodies. Study-level results: Persistent Graves' patients showed less TCR diversity than newly diagnosed patients showed.

To make TCR beta libraries, researchers used iRepertoire HTBI primers and Arm-PCR of CDR3 regions. Authors' data handling: Sample data revealed fewer than 70 TRBV and about 15 TRBJ segments. TCRdb ran MiXCR on the multiplex PCR reads and lists one entry per CDR3 protein. TCRdb's processing, not the authors' own work, is the source of the V and J calls. The sample consists of a few hundred thousand distinct CDR3 sequences, 23% of them appearing once. Specified time point: persistent/refractory GD, antithyroid drugs over 5 years with positive TRAb. Generation of the TCR library employed RNA extracted from PBMCs. This clonotype occurred a few times. Antigen specificity is unknown. CDR3 length: 18 amino acids. CDR1 and CDR2 from the germline V gene are SEHNR and FQNEAQ (reference sequence). V was trimmed by 4 bases and J by 0 bases, leaving 16 bases between them.

The TCR was taken from a female donor with Graves disease. This material consisted of peripheral blood mononuclear cells (PBMCs), taken when the disease was refractory, from a patient treated with antithyroid drugs. The rearrangement joins TRBV7-9 to TRBJ2-6, with D tentatively TRBD1 (6 bases). Written as DNA, the CDR3 is TGTGCCAGCAGCTCATCGGAGGACAGACACTCTGGGGCCAACGTCCTGACTTTC. It codes for CASSSSEDRHSGANVLTF.